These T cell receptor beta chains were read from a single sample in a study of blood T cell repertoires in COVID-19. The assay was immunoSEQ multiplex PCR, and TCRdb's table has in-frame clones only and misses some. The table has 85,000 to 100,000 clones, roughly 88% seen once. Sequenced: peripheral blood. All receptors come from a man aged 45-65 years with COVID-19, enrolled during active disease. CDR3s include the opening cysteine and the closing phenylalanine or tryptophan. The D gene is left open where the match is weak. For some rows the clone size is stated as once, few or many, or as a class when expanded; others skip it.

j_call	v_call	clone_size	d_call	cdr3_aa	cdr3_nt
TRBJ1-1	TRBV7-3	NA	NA	CASSRQGLGTEAFF	TGTGCCAGCAGCCGTCAGGGACTCGGCACTGAAGCTTTCTTT
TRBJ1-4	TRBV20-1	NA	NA	CSASLQGEEKLFF	TGCAGTGCTAGTCTCCAGGGTGAGGAAAAACTGTTTTTT
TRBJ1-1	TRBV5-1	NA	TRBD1	CASRSGQGVMNTEAFF	TGCGCCAGCAGATCGGGACAGGGGGTTATGAACACTGAAGCTTTCTTT
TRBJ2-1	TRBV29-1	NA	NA	CSVVPWGGLALHNEQFF	TGCAGCGTTGTCCCTTGGGGTGGGCTAGCTCTTCACAATGAGCAGTTCTTC
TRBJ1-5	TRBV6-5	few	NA	CASSYSTRGGQPQHF	TGTGCCAGCAGTTACTCGACCAGGGGCGGGCAGCCCCAGCATTTT
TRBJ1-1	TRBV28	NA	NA	CASSLKSLNTEAFF	TGTGCCAGCAGTTTAAAAAGCCTGAACACTGAAGCTTTCTTT
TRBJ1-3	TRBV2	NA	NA	CASRTAGNTIYF	TGTGCCAGCCGGACAGCTGGAAACACCATATATTTT
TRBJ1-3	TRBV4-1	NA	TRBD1	CASSQGTGGFGNTIYF	TGCGCCAGCAGCCAAGGAACAGGGGGCTTTGGAAACACCATATATTTT
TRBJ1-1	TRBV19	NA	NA	CASSLQWGVTEAFF	TGTGCCAGTAGTCTTCAGTGGGGCGTCACTGAAGCTTTCTTT
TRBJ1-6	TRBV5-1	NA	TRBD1	CASSQGQGAYSPLHF	TGCGCCAGCAGCCAAGGACAGGGGGCATATTCACCCCTCCACTTT
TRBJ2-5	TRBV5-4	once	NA	CASSSSPDIQETQYF	TGTGCCAGCAGCTCTTCGCCGGACATCCAAGAGACCCAGTACTTC
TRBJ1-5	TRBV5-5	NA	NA	CASSQSPTAPPGQPQHF	TGTGCCAGCAGCCAAAGCCCCACGGCCCCCCCGGGACAGCCCCAGCATTTT
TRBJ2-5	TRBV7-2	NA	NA	CASSLAQLAPTQYF	TGTGCCAGCAGCTTAGCCCAACTAGCTCCGACCCAGTACTTC
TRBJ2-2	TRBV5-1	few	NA	CASSLGVRGTGELFF	TGCGCCAGCAGCTTGGGTGTTCGGGGGACCGGGGAGCTGTTTTTT
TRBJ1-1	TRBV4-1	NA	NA	CASSQDLWGIWGYGNTEAFF	TGCGCCAGCAGCCAAGATCTCTGGGGTATCTGGGGCTATGGGAACACTGAAGCTTTCTTT
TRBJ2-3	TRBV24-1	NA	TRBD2	CAVEGSSGNTDTQYF	TGTGCCGTGGAAGGATCTAGCGGGAACACAGATACGCAGTATTTT
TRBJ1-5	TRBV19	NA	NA	CASSIRGNQPQHF	TGTGCCAGTAGTATACGGGGGAATCAGCCCCAGCATTTT
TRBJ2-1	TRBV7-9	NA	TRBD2	CASSLALAGNYNEQFF	TGTGCCAGCAGCTTAGCTTTAGCGGGTAATTACAATGAGCAGTTCTTC
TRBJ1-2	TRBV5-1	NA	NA	CASSSQTNYGYTF	TGCGCCAGCAGCTCTCAGACTAACTATGGCTACACCTTC
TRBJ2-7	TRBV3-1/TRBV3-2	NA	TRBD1	CASSPLGQSYEQYF	TGTGCCAGCAGCCCGTTGGGACAGTCCTACGAGCAGTACTTC
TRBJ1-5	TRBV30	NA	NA	CAWSGGRGQPQHF	TGTGCCTGGAGTGGGGGCAGGGGTCAGCCCCAGCATTTT
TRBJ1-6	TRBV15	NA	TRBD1	CATSRDGTRDRAYNSPLHF	TGTGCCACCAGCAGAGATGGGACCCGGGACAGAGCCTATAATTCACCCCTCCACTTT
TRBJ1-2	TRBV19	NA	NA	CASSISGIYGYTF	TGTGCCAGTAGTATTTCGGGAATCTATGGCTACACCTTC
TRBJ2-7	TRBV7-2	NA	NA	CASSSTGFGEQYF	TGTGCCAGCAGCTCGACAGGATTCGGCGAGCAGTACTTC
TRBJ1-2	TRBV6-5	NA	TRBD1	CASSLTGNYGYTF	TGTGCCAGCAGTTTGACAGGGAACTATGGCTACACCTTC
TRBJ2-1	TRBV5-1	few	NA	CASSIQINEQFF	TGCGCCAGCAGCATACAGATTAATGAGCAGTTCTTC
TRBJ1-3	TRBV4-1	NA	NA	CASSQERGAGNTIYF	TGCGCCAGCAGCCAAGAGCGGGGGGCTGGAAACACCATATATTTT
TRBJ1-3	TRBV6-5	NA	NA	CASRSTGLGGNTIYF	TGTGCCAGCAGATCGACAGGCTTGGGTGGAAACACCATATATTTT
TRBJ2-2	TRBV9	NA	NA	CASSPPSAPNTGELFF	TGTGCCAGCAGCCCACCTAGCGCCCCGAACACCGGGGAGCTGTTTTTT
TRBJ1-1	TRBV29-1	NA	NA	CSVEGVPNTEAFF	TGCAGCGTTGAAGGTGTCCCAAACACTGAAGCTTTCTTT
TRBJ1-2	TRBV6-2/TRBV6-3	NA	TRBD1	CASSRLGQVDSYGYTF	TGTGCCAGCAGTCGTTTAGGACAGGTGGATTCGTATGGCTACACCTTC